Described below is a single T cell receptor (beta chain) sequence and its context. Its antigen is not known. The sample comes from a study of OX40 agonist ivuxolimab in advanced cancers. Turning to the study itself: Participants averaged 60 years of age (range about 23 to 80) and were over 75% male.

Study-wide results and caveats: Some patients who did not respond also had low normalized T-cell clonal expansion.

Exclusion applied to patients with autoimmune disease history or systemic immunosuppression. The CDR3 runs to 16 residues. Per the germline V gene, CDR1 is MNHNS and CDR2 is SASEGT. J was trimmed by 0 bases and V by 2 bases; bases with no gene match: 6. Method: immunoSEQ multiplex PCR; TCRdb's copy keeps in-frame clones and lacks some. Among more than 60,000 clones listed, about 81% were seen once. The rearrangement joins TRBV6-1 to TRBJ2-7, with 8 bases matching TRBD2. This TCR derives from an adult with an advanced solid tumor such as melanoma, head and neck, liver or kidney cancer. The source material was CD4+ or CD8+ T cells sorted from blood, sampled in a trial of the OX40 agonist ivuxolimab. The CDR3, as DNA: TGTGCCAGCAGTGAAATCGGGCTAGCGGGCTCCTACGAGCAGTACTTC. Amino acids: CASSEIGLAGSYEQYF.